The 17 T cell receptor beta chains reported below all come from one sample, sequenced in a study of Ad26.COV2.S vaccination and SARS-CoV-2 variants. The treatment here: around 19 received Ad26.COV2.S at low or high dose, single or two shots; roughly five received placebo; per-sample allocation not given. On day 63 after the first injection, vaccine and placebo recipients gave samples. Produced via immunoSEQ multiplex PCR; TCRdb's table is partial and in-frame only. The sample carries 350,000 to 450,000 clones, about 92% recorded once. The sequencing used peripheral blood, collected in a trial of Ad26.COV2.S vaccine versus placebo. The origin of the receptors is a person aged 18 to 59 who received the Ad26.COV2.S COVID-19 vaccine or a placebo.

The chain joins TRBV4-3 to TRBJ1-6; D not certain. Trimming cost V 5 bases and J 7 bases, with 12 bases left between them. Per the germline V gene, CDR1 is LGHNA and CDR2 is YSLEER. The CDR3 totals 14 residues. The CDR3 loop reads CASSYSARNSPLHF. The CDR3 DNA sequence: TGCGCCAGCAGCTACTCGGCCAGGAATTCACCCCTCCACTTT.

The chain combines TRBV6-5 with TRBJ2-1, with 8 nucleotides matching TRBD1. Germline-derived CDR1 and CDR2 are MNHEY and SVGAGI. There are 14 residues in the CDR3. With V trimmed by 2 bases and J by 4 bases, 1 base remained unmatched. CDR3 in amino acids: CASSYGTGYNEQFF. The CDR3, as DNA: TGTGCCAGCAGTTACGGGACAGGATACAATGAGCAGTTCTTC.

The rearrangement joins TRBV27 to TRBJ2-1, with TRBD2 identical over 8 bases. Germline trimming cut 2 bases from V and 6 bases from J; bases unmatched to any gene: 9. CDR1 and CDR2 (germline): MNHEY, SMNVEV (reference sequence). CDR3 length: 16 amino acids. CDR3 amino acids: CASSLRFGGAGNEQFF. In DNA, the CDR3 is TGTGCCAGCAGTTTACGATTCGGGGGGGCCGGCAATGAGCAGTTCTTC.

This clone has a single count. The rearrangement uses TRBV19 and TRBJ1-2; D is unresolved. Trimming took off 8 bases at V and 4 bases at J, with 38 bases between the two ends. This CDR3 has 21 amino acids. Germline V CDR1 and CDR2: LNHDA, SQIVND (reference sequence). The CDR3 is CASQAVGGRIPEANPGYGYTF. CDR3 nucleotide sequence: TGTGCCAGTCAGGCGGTCGGTGGTCGGATACCCGAGGCTAATCCCGGCTATGGCTACACCTTC. Combining the CDR3 with reference TRBV19 and TRBJ1-2 gives the whole variable domain DGGITQSPKYLFRKEGQNVTLSCEQNLNHDAMYWYRQDPGQGLRLIYYSQIVNDFQKGDIAEGYSVSREKKESFPLTVTSAQKNPTAFYLCASQAVGGRIPEANPGYGYTFGSGTRLTVV.

This clone appeared a single time. The chain is built from TRBV19 and TRBJ2-3; 8 bases are a match to TRBD2. Losses at the gene ends were 6 bases for V and 0 bases for J; bases not matched to a gene: 8. The CDR3 loop spans 16 amino acids. The germline V gene has CDR1 LNHDA and CDR2 SQIVND (reference sequence). The CDR3 DNA reads as TGTGCCAGTAGGCAACTAGCGGCAGCAAGCACAGATACGCAGTATTTT. Translating it yields CASRQLAAASTDTQYF.

Regarding this clone: Other DNA sequences in this specimen translate into the identical CDR3. This rearrangement joins TRBV19 to TRBJ1-2; no clear D. Germline V gene sequence: CDR1 LNHDA, CDR2 SQIVND (reference sequence). V lost 11 bases and J 3 bases, leaving 7 bases between the germline ends. The CDR3 consists of 10 residues. CDR3 bases: TGTGCCTCTAGGGACTATGGCTACACCTTC. Protein product: CASRDYGYTF.

J is TRBJ2-3 and V is TRBV10-1; 8 nucleotides agree with TRBD2. The CDR3 is 16 residues long. V lost 4 bases and J lost 0; bases outside the gene matches: 6. Looked up from germline, CDR1 is WNHNN and CDR2 is SYGVQD (reference sequence). CDR3 protein: CASSVSPGGSTDTQYF. The CDR3 bases are TGCGCCAGCAGTGTGAGTCCGGGGGGGAGCACAGATACGCAGTATTTT.

The chain carries TRBV30 and TRBJ1-5; tentative D call: TRBD1 (5 bases). The length of the CDR3 is 13 residues. Germline V gene lookup returns CDR1 GTSNPN and CDR2 SVGIG (reference sequence). V was clipped by 0 bases and J by 7 bases, with 10 bases between them. CDR3 DNA: TGTGCCTGGAGTGTTGAGGGGTGGCAGCCCCAGCATTTT. Protein sequence: CAWSVEGWQPQHF.

This clone appeared a single time. The J gene is TRBJ2-2, the V gene TRBV7-2; the D is unclear. Germline CDR1 SGHTA, CDR2 FQGNSA. This CDR3 region has 18 residues. V was shortened by 1 base and J by 5 bases, with 20 bases between the two germline ends. CDR3 bases: TGTGCCAGCAGCTTAGTTGATAGGGTCGACACCCCGACCGGGGAGCTGTTTTTT. This codes for CASSLVDRVDTPTGELFF.

This clone was seen a single time. The chain has TRBV10-2 and TRBJ1-3, with 7 bases identical to TRBD1. CDR3 length equals 14 residues. The V gene's germline CDR1 is WSHSY and CDR2 SAAADI. V shed 2 bases, J shed 2 bases, and the junction held 0 bases outside the gene matches. CDR3 DNA sequence: TGCGCCAGCAGTGAGCAGGGGGCTGGAAACACCATATATTTT. This encodes CASSEQGAGNTIYF.

This chain links TRBV20-1 with TRBJ2-3; TRBD2 is a possible D gene (6 bases). Trimming took 3 bases from V and 8 from J, leaving 24 bases between them. The CDR3 sequence is 16 residues long. Germline loops: CDR1 DFQATT, CDR2 SNEGSKA (reference sequence). The CDR3 reads CSASLRDARGWGTQYF. CDR3 nucleotides: TGCAGTGCTAGTCTTCGGGACGCGCGGGGATGGGGTACGCAGTATTTT.

With regard to this clone: Additional DNA sequences in this sample encode the identical CDR3. The rearrangement uses TRBV9 and TRBJ1-2; 7 nucleotides agree with TRBD1. The CDR3 runs to 13 residues. V was pared by 0 bases and J by 7 bases, with 3 bases of the junction left unmatched. Germline V gene lookup returns CDR1 SGDLS and CDR2 YYNGEE. Here the CDR3 reads CASSVVTGAGYTF. In DNA, the CDR3 is TGTGCCAGCAGCGTAGTAACAGGGGCTGGCTACACCTTC.

The chain employs TRBV12-3 or TRBV12-4 and TRBJ2-2, with D maybe TRBD1 (5 bases). The CDR3 covers 13 residues. V was trimmed by 6 bases and J by 7 bases, leaving 12 bases between them. DNA of the CDR3: TGTGCCAGCAGGATCCAAGGGGTCGGGGAGCTGTTTTTT. It encodes CASRIQGVGELFF.

This sequence joins TRBV7-6 and TRBJ2-1; 11 nucleotides match TRBD1. Germline CDR1 reads SGHVS; CDR2 reads FNYEAQ. The CDR3 runs to 18 residues. V lost 5 bases and J lost 6; bases outside the gene matches: 15. In DNA, the CDR3 is TGTGCCAGCAGCCTAAGGGTCCCCGGACAGGGGGCGAGCAATGAGCAGTTCTTC. This translates into CASSLRVPGQGASNEQFF.

The gene calls are TRBV4-1 and TRBJ1-2; D is unclear. The CDR3 has 15 amino acids. The germline CDR1 and CDR2 sequences are MGHRA and YSYEKL. Trimming took off 1 base at V and 11 bases at J, with 20 bases between the two ends. The DNA for the CDR3 is TGCGCCAGCAGCCAAGTCTCCGGGAGTGAGGTGGGATACACCTTC. It yields the protein CASSQVSGSEVGYTF.

This chain joins TRBV6-2 or TRBV6-3 and TRBJ1-2, with D unresolved. The CDR3 spans 13 residues. Germline assignment: CDR1 MNHEY and CDR2 SVGEGT. V was clipped by 3 bases and J by 6 bases, with 11 bases between them. The DNA for the CDR3 is TGTGCCAGCAGTTATCCCCGTTCAGATGGCTACACCTTC. Protein product: CASSYPRSDGYTF.

The chain links TRBV7-2 to TRBJ2-2; TRBD2 aligns across 10 bases. V trimming: 7 bases; J trimming: 4 bases; junction bases outside the gene matches: 6. The CDR3 sequence is 15 residues long. Looked up from germline, CDR1 is SGHTA and CDR2 is FQGNSA. The CDR3 sequence is CASTIAGGSTGELFF. The DNA of the CDR3 is TGTGCCAGCACAATAGCGGGGGGCTCCACCGGGGAGCTGTTTTTT.